A single sample is the source of the 20 T cell receptor beta chains below, sequenced in a study of glioma-infiltrating T cells. Amplification of TCR alpha and beta CDR3 regions from RNA used iRepertoire nested multiplex PCR. TCRdb ran MiXCR on the multiplex PCR reads and lists one entry per CDR3 protein. In the table there are fewer than 55,000 distinct CDR3 sequences, around 20% of which are singletons. The sample comprised glioma tissue, nonneoplastic brain tissue, or PBMCs (not recorded which). Source of these receptors: a human donor with low-grade glioma or glioblastoma, undergoing nonglioma brain surgery, or in good health (not recorded which).

Ten or more counts support this clonotype. The rearrangement joins TRBV7-8 to TRBJ2-7; TRBD2 is a possible D gene (5 bases). Deletions cut 5 bases from V and 4 bases from J, with 18 bases between. Germline V lookup: CDR1 SGHVS, CDR2 FQNEAQ. The CDR3 is made up of 15 amino acids. The CDR3 coding sequence is TGTGCCAGCAGCCCTTTGGAGGAGTTGGGGTACGAGCAGTACGTC. Its translation is CASSPLEELGYEQYV.

Ten or more counts support this clonotype. V usage is TRBV5-1 and J usage is TRBJ1-1, with D unclear. Trimming stripped 3 bases from V and 3 bases from J, with 12 bases between. The CDR3 extends over 14 amino acids. Germline loops: CDR1 SGHRS, CDR2 YFSETQ. The CDR3 nucleotides read TGCGCCAGCAGCTACGTGGGAAAGGACACTGAAGCTTTCTTT. Its translation: CASSYVGKDTEAFF.

A single count supports this clonotype. The chain is built from TRBV29-1 and TRBJ2-1, with 9 bases fitting TRBD1. Germline CDR1 is SQVTM and CDR2 is ANQGSEA. The CDR3 consists of 15 residues. The CDR3 DNA is TGCAGTCTTAAACGAGGGACAGGGATAGGCAATGAGCAGTTCTTC. Translation: CSLKRGTGIGNEQFF.

The rearrangement joins TRBV10-3 to TRBJ2-7; TRBD2 matches at 8 bases. The CDR3 totals 12 residues. Germline V lookup: CDR1 ENHRY, CDR2 SYGVKD. J gave up 5 bases and V 11 bases, and 8 bases lay outside the gene matches. The chain's CDR3 is CASGTGGDEQYF. In DNA, the CDR3 is TGTGCCTCCGGAACGGGAGGGGACGAGCAGTACTTC.

This clonotype has ten or more counts. This chain links TRBV20-1 with TRBJ2-7; TRBD2 might be the D (6 bases). This CDR3 contains 13 residues. The germline CDR1 and CDR2 sequences are DFQATT and SNEGSKA (reference sequence). V lost 1 base and J 2 bases, leaving 9 bases between the germline ends. DNA for the CDR3: TGCAGTGCTAGAGGGCGGGACCCCTACGAGCAGTACTTC. It codes for CSARGRDPYEQYF.

Comment on this clonotype: This may come from a read error, since a much larger clone is one base off. This chain joins TRBV10-2 and TRBJ2-7; D is unresolved. CDR1 and CDR2 (germline): WSHSY, SAAADI. This CDR3 comprises 13 residues. CDR3 residues: CASSTTYASEQNF. The CDR3 coding sequence is TGCGCCAGCAGCACGACGTACGCCTCGGAGCAGAACTTC.

In this sample, this clonotype turned up many times. The gene calls are TRBV20-1 and TRBJ2-7, with 7 bases that match TRBD2. The V and J ends lost 1 base and 7 bases, in that order; junction bases with no gene match: 7. Germline assignment: CDR1 DFQATT and CDR2 SNEGSKA (reference sequence). This CDR3 region has 13 residues. CDR3 DNA sequence: TGCAGTGCTAGAGGGCTTGGGGGGGTGGAGCAGTACTTC. Translating gives CSARGLGGVEQYF.

This clonotype has at least ten counts. This chain uses TRBV28 with TRBJ1-1, with a tentative D call TRBD1 (6 bases). Between the trimmed V and J ends, which lost 3 bases and 0 bases, there was a span of 23 bases. The CDR3 totals 19 residues. Germline V gene data show CDR1 as MDHEN and CDR2 as SYDVKM. The CDR3 nucleotides read TGTGCCAGCAGTTTTCCCGGGGGGAGGACAGACCTCATGAACACTGAAGCTTTCTTT. Its translation is CASSFPGGRTDLMNTEAFF.

This clonotype was counted many times. The chain combines TRBV5-5 with TRBJ2-3; 8 positions agree with TRBD2. The CDR3 runs 13 residues. Germline loops: CDR1 SGHKS, CDR2 YYEKEE (reference sequence). The V and J ends lost 4 bases and 4 bases, in that order; junction bases with no gene match: 2. CDR3 loop: CASSREGSDTQYF. In DNA form, the CDR3 reads TGTGCCAGCAGCCGGGAGGGGTCAGATACGCAGTATTTT.

The chain is built from TRBV20-1 and TRBJ1-1; D remains unclear. The CDR3 is 15 amino acids. V was shortened by 0 bases and J by 5 bases, with 16 bases between the two germline ends. Germline CDR1 reads DFQATT; CDR2 reads SNEGSKA (reference sequence). For the CDR3, the DNA is TGCAGTGCTAGAGACGCCGCGGTGGGCCAGACTGAAGCTTTCTTT. As protein: CSARDAAVGQTEAFF.

The table lists this clonotype with many counts. The chain joins TRBV19 to TRBJ1-1; no clear D gene. The CDR3 is 13 residues long. The V and J ends lost 7 bases and 0 bases respectively, with 9 bases between them. Germline lookup yields CDR1 LNHDA and CDR2 SQIVND (reference sequence). The DNA for the CDR3 is TGTGCCAGTACAGAGGAGTTGAACACTGAAGCTTTCTTT. This gives the protein CASTEELNTEAFF.

This clonotype has at least ten counts. This chain joins TRBV7-9 and TRBJ2-3, with 7 bases aligning to TRBD2. Germline CDR1 is SEHNR and CDR2 is FQNEAQ (reference sequence). The CDR3 has 18 residues. After removal of 7 bases from V and 1 base from J, the junction contained 17 bases not matched to a gene. The DNA for the CDR3 is TGTGCCAGCACCGACGGGGCACACCGTCGGGGGGGCACAGATACGCAGTATTTT. It yields the protein CASTDGAHRRGGTDTQYF.

The genes are TRBV11-2 and TRBJ2-1; 10 positions match TRBD2. Germline CDR1 and CDR2: SGHAT and FQNNGV. V trimming: 5 bases; J trimming: 10 bases; junction bases outside the gene matches: 8. The CDR3 loop spans 14 amino acids. CDR3 coding DNA: TGTGCCAGCAGCGGACTAGCGGTCTCAGGAGAGCAGTTCTTC. Encoded protein: CASSGLAVSGEQFF.

This clonotype was seen many times. The gene calls are TRBV20-1 and TRBJ2-5, with D unclear. The germline CDR1 and CDR2 sequences are DFQATT and SNEGSKA (reference sequence). The CDR3 runs to 13 residues. The V end lost 4 bases, the J end lost 4 bases, and 13 bases lay between the germline ends. The CDR3 bases are TGCAGTGCTACCCCCCCGATGGGAGAGACCCAGTACTTC. Translated, it gives CSATPPMGETQYF.

There are many counts of this clonotype. V and J are TRBV10-3 and TRBJ1-1; 7 nucleotides agree with TRBD1. The V gene end was trimmed by 6 bases and the J gene end by 6 bases; junction bases not matched to a gene: 7. The CDR3 sequence is 13 residues long. Germline loops: CDR1 ENHRY, CDR2 SYGVKD. The CDR3 reads CAISPGTEPEAFF. DNA for the CDR3: TGTGCCATCAGCCCCGGGACAGAACCTGAAGCTTTCTTT.

V gene TRBV7-9 combines with J gene TRBJ1-1; D ambiguous. This CDR3 region has 12 residues. The germline V gene has CDR1 SEHNR and CDR2 FQNEAQ (reference sequence). V gave up 3 bases and J gave up 4 bases, with 6 bases separating them. DNA of the CDR3: TGTGCCAGCAGCTTGGGGAGCACTGAAGCTTTCTTT. It yields the protein CASSLGSTEAFF.

Concerning this clonotype: A single base separates this from a much larger clone, so it may be a read error. The chain links TRBV29-1 to TRBJ2-3, with D perhaps being TRBD1 or TRBD2 (5 bases each). The V end lost 6 bases, the J end lost 2 bases, and 12 bases lay between the germline ends. From germline, CDR1 is SQVTM and CDR2 ANQGSEA. This CDR3 has 13 residues. The CDR3 DNA is TGCAGCGTAACCAGGGAGAACACAGATACGCAGTATTTT. Translating gives CSVTRENTDTQYF.

The genes are TRBV29-1 and TRBJ1-2, with D hard to call. The germline CDR1 and CDR2 sequences are SQVTM and ANQGSEA. The ends were cut back, 4 bases at V and 7 bases at J, with 7 bases in the middle. The CDR3 is 10 amino acids. For the CDR3, the DNA is TGCAGCGTTGTACGGAGTGGCTACACCTTC. Its translation is CSVVRSGYTF.

This clonotype came up a few times. The V and J genes are TRBV29-1 and TRBJ2-5, with D hard to call. CDR3 length: 12 amino acids. V was cut by 4 bases and J by 5 bases, with 11 bases left in between. In germline, CDR1 is SQVTM, CDR2 ANQGSEA. The CDR3 sequence is CSVVEDLETQYF. CDR3 nucleotide sequence: TGCAGCGTTGTTGAGGATCTGGAGACCCAGTACTTC.

In the case of this clonotype: It may be a read error: a sequence one base away is much more abundant. Here the CDR3 reads CASRGGAEYEQNF. The CDR3 nucleotides are TGCGCCAGCAGGGGGGGGGCTGAGTACGAGCAGAACTTC. This chain links TRBV5-1 with TRBJ2-7, with D maybe TRBD2 (7 bases). Germline V CDR1 and CDR2: SGHRS, YFSETQ. CDR3 size: 13 residues.